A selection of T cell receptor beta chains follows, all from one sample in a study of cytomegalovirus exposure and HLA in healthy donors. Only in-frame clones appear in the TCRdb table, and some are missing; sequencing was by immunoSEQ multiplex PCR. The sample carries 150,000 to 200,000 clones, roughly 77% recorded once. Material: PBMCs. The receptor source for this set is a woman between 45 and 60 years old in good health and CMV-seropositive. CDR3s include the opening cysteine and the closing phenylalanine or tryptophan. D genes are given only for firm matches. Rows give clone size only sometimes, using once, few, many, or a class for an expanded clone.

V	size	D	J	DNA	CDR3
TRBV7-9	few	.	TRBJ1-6	TGTGCCAGCAGCTTAGAGGAGGAATCACCCCTCCACTTT	CASSLEEESPLHF
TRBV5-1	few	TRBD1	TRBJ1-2	TGCGCCAGCAGCTTGGATACAGGGGGGTTTGGCTACACCTTC	CASSLDTGGFGYTF
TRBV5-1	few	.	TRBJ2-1	TGCGCCACGGCAGCGGAGGGCAATGAGCAGTTCTTC	CATAAEGNEQFF
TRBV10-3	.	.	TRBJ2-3	TGTGCCATCAGCAAACAGGGAGTTAGCACAGATACGCAGTATTTT	CAISKQGVSTDTQYF
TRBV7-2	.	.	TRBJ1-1	TGTGCCAGCAGTCGCACAGGTGTATTATCGTACACTGAAGCTTTCTTT	CASSRTGVLSYTEAFF
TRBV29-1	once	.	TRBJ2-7	TGCAGCGTTGGGGGCAGGGGATCCGAGCAGTACTTC	CSVGGRGSEQYF
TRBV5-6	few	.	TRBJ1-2	TGTGCCAGCAGAATTGGCCCCACCGGGGGAAGAGGTTACACCTTC	CASRIGPTGGRGYTF
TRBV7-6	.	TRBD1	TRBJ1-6	TGTGCCAGCAGCTTAGCGAGAGGGGGCGAATCACCCCTCCACTTT	CASSLARGGESPLHF
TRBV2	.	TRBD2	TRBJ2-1	TGTGCCAGCAAACTAGCGGGGGACAGCTCCTACAATGAGCAGTTCTTC	CASKLAGDSSYNEQFF
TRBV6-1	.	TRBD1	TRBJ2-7	TGTGCCAGCAGTGAAGTAGCCAGGGACAGCGAGCAGTACTTC	CASSEVARDSEQYF
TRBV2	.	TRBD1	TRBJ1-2	TGTGCCAGCAGTGAAGGCGGCAGGGGGCCGGGCTACACCTTC	CASSEGGRGPGYTF
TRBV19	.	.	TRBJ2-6	TGTGCCAGTAGTATAGAACGACAGCGTTTCTTCTCTGGGGCCAACGTCCTGACTTTC	CASSIERQRFFSGANVLTF
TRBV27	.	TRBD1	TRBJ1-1	TGTGCCAGCAGCCAGGACAGGGGGATCAAGTACACTGAAGCTTTCTTT	CASSQDRGIKYTEAFF
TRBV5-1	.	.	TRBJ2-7	TGCGCCAGCAGCTTCACAGGAAACTACGAGCAGTACTTC	CASSFTGNYEQYF
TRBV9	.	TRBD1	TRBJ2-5	TGTGCCAGCAGCGTAGGGACAGGGGGCGCAGAGACCCAGTACTTC	CASSVGTGGAETQYF
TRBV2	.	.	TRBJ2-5	TGTGCCAGCAGGGGACAAGGAGAGACCCAGTACTTC	CASRGQGETQYF
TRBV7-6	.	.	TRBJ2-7	TGTGCCAGCAGCTCCATTTACAGGACAGACTACGAGCAGTACTTC	CASSSIYRTDYEQYF
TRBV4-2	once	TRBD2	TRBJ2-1	TGTGCCAGCAGCCGGGGGACTAGCGCTTACAATGAGCAGTTCTTC	CASSRGTSAYNEQFF
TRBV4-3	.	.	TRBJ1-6	TGCGCCAGCAGCCAAGATACAGAAAATTCACCCCTCCACTTT	CASSQDTENSPLHF
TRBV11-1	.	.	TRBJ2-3	TGTGCCAGCACCTTAACAGTGCCTAGCACAGATACGCAGTATTTT	CASTLTVPSTDTQYF
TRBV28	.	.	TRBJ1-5	TGTGCCAGCAGTTTAACGGGTAGACCCCAGCATTTT	CASSLTGRPQHF
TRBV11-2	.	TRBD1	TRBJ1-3	TGTGCCAGCAGCCCCCTCGGACAGGGGGCATATGGAAACACCATATATTTT	CASSPLGQGAYGNTIYF
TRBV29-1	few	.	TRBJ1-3	TGCAGCGTCGAATCTCCGGGGTCCACCATATATTTT	CSVESPGSTIYF
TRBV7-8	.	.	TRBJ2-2	TGTGCCAGCAGCTTAGCGGGGACTTTGAACACCGGGGAGCTGTTTTTT	CASSLAGTLNTGELFF
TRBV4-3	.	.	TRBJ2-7	TGCGCCAGCAGCCAAGAGGTCCAGGCAAGCTCCTACGAGCAGTACTTC	CASSQEVQASSYEQYF
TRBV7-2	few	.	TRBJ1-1	TGTGCCAGCAGCTCCGTCCCCGAGGCGGAAGCTTTCTTT	CASSSVPEAEAFF
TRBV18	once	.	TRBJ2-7	TGTGCCAGCTCACTCGGACAGCTTCAATCCTACGAGCAGTACTTC	CASSLGQLQSYEQYF